Listed below are T cell receptor beta chains from one sample, sequenced in a study of T-cell reconstitution after alpha-beta-depleted transplantation in children. TCRdb reprocessed the PCR reads with MiXCR, giving one entry per CDR3 protein. In the table there are around 440,000 distinct CDR3 sequences, roughly 10% of which are singletons. Sequenced here: PBMCs, sampled before TCRalphabeta/CD19-depleted stem cell transplant. The receptor source for this set is a child aged 2 to 10 with inherited bone marrow failure, due to receive a stem cell transplant. Both conserved end residues are part of each CDR3. D genes are given only for firm matches. Clone sizes are given selectively: once, few, many, or a class where the clone is expanded.

D	V	size	J	DNA	CDR3
.	TRBV5-6	many	TRBJ2-1	TGTGCCAGCAGCTTGGACCCCTCAGCCTACAATGAGCAGTTCTTC	CASSLDPSAYNEQFF
.	TRBV21-1	many	TRBJ2-3	TGTGCCAGCAGCAAGGGGGCCCTGCTTACCCCAGATACGCAGTATTTT	CASSKGALLTPDTQYF
.	TRBV20-1	few	TRBJ2-3	TGCAGTGCCACCAAGGCGGCCTCTAGCACAGATACGCAGTATTTT	CSATKAASSTDTQYF
.	TRBV12-3/TRBV12-4	many	TRBJ1-4	TGTGCCAGCACCAAAGCGCGCCTTGTAACTAATGAAAAACTGTTTTTT	CASTKARLVTNEKLFF
.	TRBV20-1	many	TRBJ2-3	TGCAGTGCTAGGCTCGGGGCTAGCTCGCCAGATACGCAGTATTTT	CSARLGASSPDTQYF
.	TRBV4-2	many	TRBJ1-1	TGTGCCAGCAGCCAGCGGGGCGTTAACACTGAAGCTTTCTTT	CASSQRGVNTEAFF
TRBD1	TRBV9	many	TRBJ2-1	TGTGCCAGCAGCTCCCAAAGACAGGGCGTTTCCGATGAGCAGTTCTTC	CASSSQRQGVSDEQFF
TRBD2	TRBV20-1	.	TRBJ2-7	TGCAGTGCTCCAAGACTAGCGGGAGGCTCTTTCTACGAGCAGTACTTC	CSAPRLAGGSFYEQYF
TRBD1	TRBV4-2	many	TRBJ2-3	TGTGCCAGCAGCCACGGGACAGACCACACAGATACGCAGTATTTT	CASSHGTDHTDTQYF
.	TRBV6-2/TRBV6-3	many	TRBJ2-2	TGTGCCAGCAGTTACCGCAGGGCGGACACCGGGGAGCTGTTTTTT	CASSYRRADTGELFF
.	TRBV6-2/TRBV6-3	many	TRBJ2-2	TGTGCCAGCAGCCGGCCCGACAGCTTCACCGGGGAGCTGTTTTTT	CASSRPDSFTGELFF
.	TRBV30	many	TRBJ2-2	TGTGCCTGGAGTGGGGCAGGGGCTGACACCGGGGAGCTGTTTTTT	CAWSGAGADTGELFF
.	TRBV7-6	.	TRBJ2-5	TGTGCCGGCAGCCCCGCGTTGGAGACCCAGTACTTC	CAGSPALETQYF
.	TRBV12-3/TRBV12-4	many	TRBJ1-5	TGTGCCAGCAGTTGGGAAGATAGCAATCAGCCCCAGCATTTT	CASSWEDSNQPQHF
.	TRBV29-1	many	TRBJ2-1	TGCAGCGTTGTGGGGACCCACGATGAGCAGTTCTTC	CSVVGTHDEQFF
TRBD2	TRBV20-1	many	TRBJ2-1	TGCAGTGCTATTCCCGGGACTAGCGGGTCTGGTGAGCAGTTCTTC	CSAIPGTSGSGEQFF
.	TRBV7-8	few	TRBJ2-5	TGTGCCAGCATCGGGACCGTGGTAGAGACCCAGTACTTC	CASIGTVVETQYF
.	TRBV29-1	many	TRBJ1-1	TGCAGCGTTGGGTGGAGTATGAACACTGAAGCTTTCTTT	CSVGWSMNTEAFF
.	TRBV4-3	many	TRBJ2-7	TGCGCCAGCAGCCAACTCACGGGGTCCTTTTACGAGCAGTACTTC	CASSQLTGSFYEQYF
TRBD1	TRBV12-3/TRBV12-4	many	TRBJ1-1	TGTGCCAGTTCTTCCCAGGGACAGATAAACACTGAAGCTTTCTTT	CASSSQGQINTEAFF
.	TRBV12-3/TRBV12-4	many	TRBJ1-5	TGTGCCAGCAGTTTATATCAGGGCAGATTCGATCAGCCCCAGCATTTT	CASSLYQGRFDQPQHF
.	TRBV28	many	TRBJ2-5	TGTGCCAGCAGCCTGCTTGGGGCATTCCCACAACAAGAGACCCAGTACTTC	CASSLLGAFPQQETQYF
.	TRBV7-2	.	TRBJ1-2	TGTGCCAGCAGCTTGCTGGGGATTGGCTATGGCTACACCTTC	CASSLLGIGYGYTF
.	TRBV29-1	.	TRBJ2-1	TGCAGCGTTGGGGAAACCATCTCCTCTGGGGATGAGCAGTTCTTC	CSVGETISSGDEQFF
.	TRBV27	.	TRBJ1-2	TGTGCCAGCAGTCCCGGCGGGACACTAGGGGACTATGGCTACACCTTC	CASSPGGTLGDYGYTF
TRBD2	TRBV7-6	.	TRBJ2-1	TGTGCCAGCAGCCCCCGGCGGCGGGAGTTCGCCTACAATGAGCAGTTCTTC	CASSPRRREFAYNEQFF
.	TRBV5-5	.	TRBJ1-1	TGTGCCAGCAGCTATCGGGACCCCCGTGGCGCTGAAGCTTTCTTT	CASSYRDPRGAEAFF
.	TRBV14	many	TRBJ2-1	TGTGCCAGCAGCCAAGTAGGGCTTAGCTCCTACAATGAGCAGTTCTTC	CASSQVGLSSYNEQFF
.	TRBV15	many	TRBJ2-7	TGTGCCACCAGCAGAGACGGAACTTACGAGCAGTACTTC	CATSRDGTYEQYF
.	TRBV20-1	many	TRBJ2-7	TGCAGTGCTAGAGCAGGGGCCTACGAGCAGTACTTC	CSARAGAYEQYF
.	TRBV7-2	many	TRBJ2-6	TGTGCCAGCAGCTTAGTCTACTCTGGGGCCAACGTCCTGACTTTC	CASSLVYSGANVLTF
TRBD1	TRBV5-6	.	TRBJ2-3	TGTGCCAGCAGCTGGGGGACAGGGAGCACAGATACGCAGTATTTT	CASSWGTGSTDTQYF
.	TRBV15	.	TRBJ2-1	TGTGCCACCCTTACCGGGGCGGGCTCCTACAATGAGCAGTTCTTC	CATLTGAGSYNEQFF
.	TRBV7-9	many	TRBJ2-1	TGTGCCAGCAGCTTAGGAGTTTCTGAAGGTAATGAGCAGTTCTTC	CASSLGVSEGNEQFF
TRBD1	TRBV20-1	many	TRBJ1-5	TGCAGTGCTCCGCATCTGACAGGGACCAATCAGCCCCAGCATTTT	CSAPHLTGTNQPQHF
TRBD2	TRBV7-2	few	TRBJ2-1	TGTGCCAGCAGCTCCCAAGCGGGAGGGTGGGATGAGCAGTTCTTC	CASSSQAGGWDEQFF
.	TRBV4-3	many	TRBJ2-3	TGCGCCAGCAGCCAAGATCACCAAGGGGTTGAAGATACGCAGTATTTT	CASSQDHQGVEDTQYF
TRBD1	TRBV6-2/TRBV6-3	.	TRBJ1-1	TGTGCCAGCAGTTACGGGACAGGGTATGACACTGAAGCTTTCTTT	CASSYGTGYDTEAFF
.	TRBV10-3	many	TRBJ2-7	TGTGCCATCAGTGAGTCCGGACACTCCTACGAGCAGTACTTC	CAISESGHSYEQYF
TRBD1	TRBV2	many	TRBJ2-7	TGTGCCAGCAGTGAATTGACAGGGGTCGAGCAGTACTTC	CASSELTGVEQYF
TRBD1	TRBV6-2/TRBV6-3	few	TRBJ2-5	TGTGCCAGCAAAGGACAGGGTGAGGAGACCCAGTACTTC	CASKGQGEETQYF
.	TRBV25-1	.	TRBJ2-3	TGTGCCAGCAGGGGGGATGGGGCAGATACGCAGTATTTT	CASRGDGADTQYF
.	TRBV30	few	TRBJ1-2	TGTGCCTGGAGTGTACGGGCAGTCTATGGCTACACCTTC	CAWSVRAVYGYTF
TRBD1	TRBV20-1	many	TRBJ2-7	TGCAGTCCAGGGACAGGGGGCTACGAGCAGTACTTC	CSPGTGGYEQYF
TRBD1	TRBV29-1	many	TRBJ2-3	TGCAGCCAACGACAGGGTGGGGATACGCAGTATTTT	CSQRQGGDTQYF
.	TRBV29-1	many	TRBJ1-2	TGCAGCGTTGAAAGGCCAGCTGAGGGCTACACCTTC	CSVERPAEGYTF
.	TRBV27	.	TRBJ2-1	TGTGCCAGCGGTAAAAGGGGGTATGAGCAGTTCTTC	CASGKRGYEQFF
.	TRBV12-3/TRBV12-4	.	TRBJ1-3	TGTGCCAGCAGCCCGCCGGTTTCTGGAAACACCATATATTTT	CASSPPVSGNTIYF
TRBD2	TRBV7-2	.	TRBJ2-5	TGTGCCAGCAGCTTAGCTCCTCCAGGACTAGCGGGAGAAGCCCAGTACTTC	CASSLAPPGLAGEAQYF
TRBD2	TRBV12-3/TRBV12-4	few	TRBJ2-1	TGTGCGGTAAGCGGGATCCTCAATGAGCAGTTCTTC	CAVSGILNEQFF
TRBD2	TRBV5-1	.	TRBJ2-7	TGCGCCAGCAGCTGGAGGACTAGCGGGACCTACGAGCAGTACTTC	CASSWRTSGTYEQYF
.	TRBV20-1	many	TRBJ2-7	TGCAGTGCTAGAGATCTAGGGGCCTTCTACGAGCAGTACTTC	CSARDLGAFYEQYF
.	TRBV7-9	few	TRBJ2-6	TGTGCCAGCTGGACTCACTTTAGCTCTGGGGCCAACGTCCTGACTTTC	CASWTHFSSGANVLTF
.	TRBV20-1	.	TRBJ2-2	TGCTGTGCTAGCTCGCAAGGGTCGTACTCGAACACCGGGGAGCTGTTTTTT	CCASSQGSYSNTGELFF
TRBD2	TRBV5-1	many	TRBJ2-1	TGCGCCAGCAGCTTGGGCAGCGGGGCAGCCTCCTACAATGAGCAGTTCTTC	CASSLGSGAASYNEQFF
TRBD2	TRBV27	many	TRBJ2-3	TGTGCCAGCACCGAAGCGGGAGGGTTCACAGATACGCAGTATTTT	CASTEAGGFTDTQYF